These 29 T cell receptor beta chains came from one sample sequenced in a study of shared clonotypes between healthy human individuals. The method was immunoSEQ multiplex PCR; TCRdb's version includes in-frame clones alone and lacks a portion of them. This sample has 400,000 to 600,000 clones, with almost 80% found just once. Input material: PBMCs. The receptors originated from a woman aged 40 to 49 in good health. Some clones in this sample may be carry-over from other donors' samples.

V usage is TRBV5-6 and J usage is TRBJ1-5, with a tentative D call TRBD1 (5 bases). Trimming shortened V by 0 bases and J by 7 bases, and 11 bases separated the two germline ends. Germline CDR1 and CDR2: SGHDT and YYEEEE. The CDR3 consists of 14 residues. For the CDR3, the DNA is TGTGCCAGCAGCTTGGGTGGGGGATTACAGCCCCAGCATTTT. Translation gives CASSLGGGLQPQHF.

Here the CDR3 reads CASSQVGTSGMGDNNEQFF. The CDR3, as DNA: TGCGCCAGCAGCCAAGTTGGGACTAGCGGGATGGGGGACAACAATGAGCAGTTCTTC. This chain connects TRBV4-1 to TRBJ2-1, with 13 bases that match TRBD2. This CDR3 has 19 amino acids. Germline trimming cut 1 base from V and 5 bases from J; bases unmatched to any gene: 11. The V gene's germline CDR1 is MGHRA and CDR2 YSYEKL.

The rearrangement uses TRBV4-2 and TRBJ1-5; D is unresolved. V lost 0 bases to trimming and J lost 6 bases, with 12 bases between them. Germline CDR1 reads LGHNA; CDR2 reads YNFKEQ. The CDR3 runs to 15 residues. The CDR3 sequence: CASSQDPGLGQPQHF. In DNA, the CDR3 is TGTGCCAGCAGCCAAGATCCGGGTCTCGGTCAGCCCCAGCATTTT.

The V and J genes are TRBV29-1 and TRBJ2-7; possibly TRBD1 or TRBD2 for D (5 bases each). CDR3 length equals 14 residues. Germline V gives CDR1 SQVTM, CDR2 ANQGSEA. Between the trimmed V and J ends, which lost 6 bases and 3 bases, there was a span of 18 bases. The CDR3 coding sequence is TGCAGCGTGAAGGGGAGATTAGGGAGCTACGAGCAGTACTTC. As protein: CSVKGRLGSYEQYF.

The chain has TRBV10-3 and TRBJ2-3; no reliable D call. The CDR3 runs 13 residues. CDR1 and CDR2 (germline): ENHRY, SYGVKD. Trimming pared 8 bases from V and 5 bases from J, leaving 14 bases between. The DNA of the CDR3 is TGTGCCATCGCGGCGCGAGAGGTAGATACGCAGTATTTT. Translated: CAIAAREVDTQYF.

CDR3 bases: TGTGCCACCTCCTGGACAGGGGGGACCTACGAGCAGTACTTC. Translation gives CATSWTGGTYEQYF. This chain joins TRBV18 and TRBJ2-7; 10 positions agree with TRBD1. The V gene end was trimmed by 10 bases and the J gene end by 2 bases; junction bases not matched to a gene: 8. The CDR3 is 14 residues long. Germline loops: CDR1 KGHSH, CDR2 LQKENI.

V is TRBV28 and J is TRBJ2-7, with 8 bases aligning to TRBD2. CDR3 size: 13 residues. The V gene end was trimmed by 3 bases and the J gene end by 2 bases; junction bases not matched to a gene: 0. Germline V gives CDR1 MDHEN, CDR2 SYDVKM. The CDR3 DNA is TGTGCCAGCAGTTTGCGGGGGGCCTACGAGCAGTACTTC. It specifies CASSLRGAYEQYF.

A note on this clone: Other nucleotide sequences from this sample produce the same CDR3. The chain couples TRBV10-2 to TRBJ2-1, with D hard to call. The CDR3 runs to 14 residues. The V end was cut by 3 bases, the J end by 3 bases, with 9 bases between. The germline CDR1 and CDR2 sequences are WSHSY and SAAADI. The chain's CDR3 is CASSELGSYNEQFF. As DNA, the CDR3 is TGCGCCAGCAGTGAATTAGGTAGCTACAATGAGCAGTTCTTC.

In its sample, this clone was seen once. The V gene is TRBV29-1, the J gene TRBJ1-2; D not certain. The CDR3 totals 13 residues. Germline assignment: CDR1 SQVTM and CDR2 ANQGSEA. The V end was cut by 6 bases, the J end by 7 bases, with 18 bases between. CDR3: CSVSTNPSGGYTF. DNA of the CDR3: TGCAGCGTGTCCACAAACCCATCGGGTGGCTACACCTTC.

The gene calls are TRBV4-2 and TRBJ2-1; no reliable D call. The V gene's germline CDR1 is LGHNA and CDR2 YNFKEQ. The CDR3 consists of 18 residues. V was shortened by 2 bases and J by 3 bases, with 20 bases between the two germline ends. In DNA form, the CDR3 reads TGTGCCAGCAGCCAATTAACGTTAGGAGAAATTTACTACAATGAGCAGTTCTTC. This sequence encodes CASSQLTLGEIYYNEQFF.

This rearrangement joins TRBV9 to TRBJ2-7; the D gene is possibly TRBD2 (5 bases). Germline V gene data show CDR1 as SGDLS and CDR2 as YYNGEE. The CDR3 runs 14 residues. Trimming took off 7 bases at V and 0 bases at J, with 14 bases between the two ends. CDR3: CASAEDWNSYEQYF. Written as DNA, the CDR3 is TGTGCCAGCGCCGAGGACTGGAACTCCTACGAGCAGTACTTC.

This chain connects TRBV6-6 to TRBJ2-1; a weak D match, TRBD2 (5 bases). The CDR3 contains 13 residues. V lost 4 bases and J 5 bases, leaving 9 bases between the germline ends. In germline, CDR1 is MNHNY, CDR2 SVGAGI (reference sequence). CDR3 coding DNA: TGTGCCAGCAGTTCCTCGAGGGACAATGAGCAGTTCTTC. Its protein is CASSSSRDNEQFF.

The chain couples TRBV5-4 to TRBJ2-2, with no clear D. This CDR3 region has 17 residues. Germline assignment: CDR1 SGHNT and CDR2 YYREEE (reference sequence). Trimming shortened V by 2 bases and J by 0 bases, and 14 bases separated the two germline ends. The CDR3 DNA reads as TGTGCCAGCAGCTTTGCCTCCGGCAGCCCGAACACCGGGGAGCTGTTTTTT. Its protein product is CASSFASGSPNTGELFF.

This sequence joins TRBV7-9 and TRBJ1-1; TRBD1 aligns across 7 bases. The trim removed 5 bases at V and 5 bases at J, leaving 5 bases unmatched. From germline, CDR1 is SEHNR and CDR2 FQNEAQ (reference sequence). This CDR3 is 13 amino acids long. The CDR3 DNA sequence: TGTGCCAGCAGCAGGGGGCCGTTGACTGAAGCTTTCTTT. This gives the protein CASSRGPLTEAFF.

This clone showed up just once. The chain carries TRBV5-4 and TRBJ2-6; D assignment may be TRBD1 or TRBD2 (6 bases each). This CDR3 is 17 amino acids long. Per germline, CDR1 SGHNT and CDR2 YYREEE (reference sequence). Trimming took off 4 bases at V and 2 bases at J, with 16 bases between the two ends. The CDR3 is CASSIESRGPGANVLTF. The CDR3 nucleotides are TGTGCCAGCAGCATCGAATCTCGGGGGCCTGGGGCCAACGTCCTGACTTTC.

The chain uses TRBV18 and TRBJ1-1; D perhaps matches TRBD1 (5 bases). V was shortened by 6 bases and J by 1 base, with 12 bases between the two germline ends. CDR3 length: 14 residues. In germline, CDR1 is KGHSH, CDR2 LQKENI. The CDR3 spells CASSPDGANTEAFF. CDR3 coding DNA: TGTGCCAGCTCCCCTGATGGGGCGAACACTGAAGCTTTCTTT.

V is TRBV30 and J is TRBJ2-5; D might be TRBD1 or TRBD2, each matching 5 bases. V shed 5 bases and J shed 2 bases, with 12 bases lying between them. Germline loops: CDR1 GTSNPN, CDR2 SVGIG (reference sequence). The CDR3 contains 13 residues. CDR3 region: CAWGRGVQETQYF. As DNA, the CDR3 is TGTGCCTGGGGGAGAGGGGTTCAAGAGACCCAGTACTTC. Full variable domain (outside the CDR3, taken from reference TRBV30 and TRBJ2-5): SQTIHQWPATLVQPVGSPLSLECTVEGTSNPNLYWYRQAAGRGLQLLFYSVGIGQISSEVPQNLSASRPQDRQFILSSKKLLLSDSGFYLCAWGRGVQETQYFGPGTRLLVL.

The V gene is TRBV2, the J gene TRBJ1-2; 8 positions agree with TRBD1. The CDR3 sequence is 15 residues long. Losses at the gene ends were 6 bases for V and 8 bases for J; bases not matched to a gene: 14. The germline gives CDR1 SNHLY, CDR2 FYNNEI. CDR3 sequence (DNA): TGTGCCAGCAGACAGGGGGACGGCCTGGTTAGGGGCTACACCTTC. Translated, it gives CASRQGDGLVRGYTF.

This clone was counted a single time. The chain combines TRBV18 with TRBJ2-5; D is uncertain. This CDR3 contains 13 residues. Germline lookup yields CDR1 KGHSH and CDR2 LQKENI. V was cut by 2 bases and J by 4 bases, with 8 bases left in between. CDR3 nucleotide sequence: TGTGCCAGCTCACCAGGCTCAGGAGAGACCCAGTACTTC. Translation: CASSPGSGETQYF.

V is TRBV7-6 and J is TRBJ2-1; perhaps D is TRBD1 or TRBD2 (5 bases each). Trimming took 5 bases from V and 10 from J, leaving 18 bases between them. The CDR3 contains 14 residues. Germline loops: CDR1 SGHVS, CDR2 FNYEAQ. CDR3 coding DNA: TGTGCCAGCAGCCCAAACGGGGCCCTACCGGAGCAGTTCTTC. This translates into CASSPNGALPEQFF.

To note about this clone: A junction end diverges from the germline sequence, so it may reflect a read error. This chain joins TRBV28 and TRBJ1-2, with D uncertain. The CDR3 contains 12 residues. The V gene's germline CDR1 is MDHEN and CDR2 SYDVKM. CDR3 sequence: CASSLANYGYAF. The DNA for the CDR3 is TGTGCCAGCAGTTTGGCTAACTATGGCTACGCCTTC.

The V gene is TRBV4-3, the J gene TRBJ1-4; D is unresolved. V gave up 3 bases and J gave up 3 bases, with 11 bases separating them. Germline lookup yields CDR1 LGHNA and CDR2 YSLEER. This CDR3 is 15 amino acids long. This CDR3 is CASSHNKISNEKLFF. CDR3 nucleotide sequence: TGCGCCAGCAGCCACAACAAGATCTCTAATGAAAAACTGTTTTTT.

This chain joins TRBV13 and TRBJ2-7; 11 bases fit TRBD1. The V gene end was trimmed by 5 bases and the J gene end by 4 bases; junction bases not matched to a gene: 1. CDR3 length: 13 amino acids. Germline values: CDR1 PRHDT, CDR2 FYEKMQ (reference sequence). The CDR3 loop is CASSGTGGYEQYF. The CDR3 DNA is TGTGCCAGCAGCGGGACAGGGGGGTACGAGCAGTACTTC.

This rearrangement joins TRBV9 to TRBJ2-3, with D tentatively TRBD1 or TRBD2 (5 bases each). CDR3 length equals 15 residues. Trimming removed 4 bases at V and 0 bases at J, with 12 bases between. The germline gives CDR1 SGDLS, CDR2 YYNGEE. The CDR3 bases are TGTGCCAGCAGCCCGTGGGGGAGAAGCACAGATACGCAGTATTTT. Its translation is CASSPWGRSTDTQYF. Full variable domain (remainder filled in from reference TRBV9 and TRBJ2-3): DSGVTQTPKHLITATGQRVTLRCSPRSGDLSVYWYQQSLDQGLQFLIQYYNGEERAKGNILERFSAQQFPDLHSELNLSSLELGDSALYFCASSPWGRSTDTQYFGPGTRLTVL.

The chain carries TRBV4-3 and TRBJ1-4; 8 bases are a match to TRBD1. The CDR3 is 14 amino acids. The ends lost 4 bases at V and 7 bases at J; junction bases unmatched: 5. The germline V gene has CDR1 LGHNA and CDR2 YSLEER. The CDR3 sequence: CASSPQGAGEKLFF. CDR3 sequence (DNA): TGCGCCAGCAGCCCTCAGGGGGCTGGTGAAAAACTGTTTTTT.

This clone was counted between two and nine times. The chain couples TRBV5-6 to TRBJ1-3; D uncertain. V lost 2 bases to trimming and J lost 0 bases, with 15 bases between them. The germline gives CDR1 SGHDT, CDR2 YYEEEE. This CDR3 comprises 17 residues. For the CDR3, the DNA is TGTGCCAGCAGCTTTACCACCCGGGGAAACTCTGGAAACACCATATATTTT. It encodes CASSFTTRGNSGNTIYF.

This CDR3 is CASSLARTSGSLDTQYF. CDR3 sequence (DNA): TGTGCCAGCAGTTTGGCCCGGACTAGCGGGAGCTTAGATACGCAGTATTTT. This sequence joins TRBV28 and TRBJ2-3; TRBD2 matches at 13 bases. Trimming cost V 3 bases and J 5 bases; bases outside gene matches: 8. The CDR3 spans 17 residues. Germline CDR1 and CDR2: MDHEN and SYDVKM.

The chain combines TRBV6-5 with TRBJ1-4; weak D call: TRBD1 (5 bases). Germline CDR1 is MNHEY and CDR2 is SVGAGI. The CDR3 covers 15 residues. V lost 8 bases and J 3 bases, leaving 16 bases between the germline ends. CDR3 in amino acids: CASAKRRQPNEKLFF. CDR3 DNA sequence: TGTGCCAGCGCAAAGAGGAGACAGCCTAATGAAAAACTGTTTTTT.

This chain joins TRBV6-5 and TRBJ2-7, with 14 bases lining up with TRBD2. After removal of 4 bases from V and 3 bases from J, the junction contained 2 bases not matched to a gene. Germline lookup yields CDR1 MNHEY and CDR2 SVGAGI. This CDR3 is built from 15 residues. In DNA form, the CDR3 reads TGTGCCAGCAGTTGGGGGACTAGCGGGAGCTACGAGCAGTACTTC. It specifies CASSWGTSGSYEQYF.